A single sample gave rise to the 25 T cell receptor beta chains below, sequenced in a study of blood T cell repertoires in COVID-19. The method was immunoSEQ multiplex PCR; TCRdb's version includes in-frame clones alone and lacks a portion of them. Among approximately 360,000 clones, 80% to 90% were seen once, and the ten largest hold over 1%. The sequenced sample was peripheral blood. Source of these receptors: a middle-aged man with acute or convalescent COVID-19.

The chain carries TRBV28 and TRBJ1-4, with D unresolved. V shed 1 base and J shed 7 bases, with 10 bases lying between them. The CDR3 extends over 14 amino acids. CDR1 is MDHEN and CDR2 is SYDVKM in the germline V gene. CDR3: CASSLSVGTEKLFF. The CDR3 DNA sequence: TGTGCCAGCAGTTTATCGGTGGGCACTGAAAAACTGTTTTTT.

CDR3 amino acids: CASSLGLRSATNEKLFF. DNA for the CDR3: TGTGCCAGCAGCTTAGGGCTCAGAAGTGCAACTAATGAAAAACTGTTTTTT. This chain connects TRBV7-2 to TRBJ1-4; D unclear. The CDR3 runs 17 residues. CDR1 SGHTA and CDR2 FQGNSA come from the germline V gene. Trimming removed 1 base at V and 0 bases at J, with 12 bases between.

The chain is built from TRBV5-1 and TRBJ1-4; 11 nucleotides line up with TRBD1. V shed 5 bases, J shed 10 bases, and the junction held 7 bases outside the gene matches. The CDR3 loop spans 14 amino acids. CDR1 is SGHRS, CDR2 YFSETQ, per germline. The CDR3 spells CASSFGQGAGKLFF. CDR3 bases: TGCGCCAGCAGTTTCGGACAGGGGGCAGGAAAACTGTTTTTT.

The chain combines TRBV11-2 with TRBJ2-7; 7 bases map to TRBD1. Trimming cost V 0 bases and J 1 base; bases outside gene matches: 6. The CDR3 loop spans 16 amino acids. The germline gives CDR1 SGHAT, CDR2 FQNNGV. CDR3 region: CASSLERQGESYEQYF. CDR3 nucleotide sequence: TGTGCCAGCAGCTTAGAACGTCAGGGGGAATCCTACGAGCAGTACTTC.

The chain recombines TRBV19 with TRBJ2-7; 7 nucleotides align to TRBD1. The V gene end was trimmed by 3 bases and the J gene end by 5 bases; junction bases not matched to a gene: 10. Germline V CDR1 and CDR2: LNHDA, SQIVND (reference sequence). CDR3 length equals 15 residues. The DNA for the CDR3 is TGTGCCAGTAGTATTGCGACAGGGAGTTTACACGAGCAGTACTTC. This translates into CASSIATGSLHEQYF.

This chain joins TRBV6-4 and TRBJ2-3; 10 nucleotides match TRBD1. Germline V gene lookup returns CDR1 MRHNA and CDR2 SNTAGT. This CDR3 has 14 amino acids. J was trimmed by 2 bases and V by 6 bases; bases with no gene match: 2. CDR3: CASSGTGATDTQYF. The CDR3 nucleotides read TGTGCCAGCAGCGGGACAGGGGCCACAGATACGCAGTATTTT.

The chain is built from TRBV29-1 and TRBJ1-5; D gene unclear. The CDR3 sequence is 13 residues long. V lost 1 base and J lost 7, with 11 bases in between. CDR1 and CDR2 (germline): SQVTM, ANQGSEA. The CDR3 region has the DNA TGCAGCGTTGAAGTCCGGTCGGGGCAGCCCCAGCATTTT. This encodes CSVEVRSGQPQHF. Combining the CDR3 with reference TRBV29-1 and TRBJ1-5 gives the whole variable domain SAVISQKPSRDICQRGTSLTIQCQVDSQVTMMFWYRQQPGQSLTLIATANQGSEATYESGFVIDKFPISRPNLTFSTLTVSNMSPEDSSIYLCSVEVRSGQPQHFGDGTRLSIL.

CDR3 DNA sequence: TGTGCCAGCAGCGCCGGACTAGCGGGAGGTCAACGAACATCCTACGAGCAGTACTTC. Translated: CASSAGLAGGQRTSYEQYF. The chain has TRBV21-1 and TRBJ2-7; the table's TRBD2 call for D was not verified on the DNA. TRBV21-1 is given as a pseudogene. The CDR3 has 19 residues.

The chain employs TRBV28 and TRBJ1-4; 10 positions match TRBD1. The CDR3 has 15 amino acids. Germline V CDR1 and CDR2: MDHEN, SYDVKM. J lost 5 bases, V lost 9 bases, and 9 bases had no gene match. The CDR3 DNA follows: TGTGCCAGTATCGGATGGGGACAGGGGAATGAAAAACTGTTTTTT. Translation gives CASIGWGQGNEKLFF.

This clone has only one observation. The chain uses TRBV4-3 and TRBJ2-1; 12 bases match TRBD2. Trimming removed 1 base from V and 4 bases from J; junction bases left unmatched: 2. The CDR3 sequence is 16 residues long. Germline assignment: CDR1 LGHNA and CDR2 YSLEER. This chain's CDR3 is CASSQGLAGAYNEQFF. The CDR3 DNA reads TGCGCCAGCAGCCAAGGACTAGCGGGGGCATACAATGAGCAGTTCTTC.

The chain joins TRBV2 to TRBJ2-1; weak D call: TRBD1 (6 bases). Trimming took off 4 bases at V and 5 bases at J, with 9 bases between the two ends. The CDR3 runs 13 residues. CDR1 and CDR2 from the germline V gene are SNHLY and FYNNEI. The CDR3 DNA is TGTGCCAGCAGTGTAGACAGGAACAATGAGCAGTTCTTC. Protein: CASSVDRNNEQFF.

The rearrangement links TRBV28 to TRBJ2-3, with 8 nucleotides matching TRBD2. The CDR3 runs 19 residues. Per the germline V gene, CDR1 is MDHEN and CDR2 is SYDVKM. V gave up 3 bases and J gave up 0 bases; unmatched junction bases: 14. This CDR3 is CASSLASSGGFFSTDTQYF. The CDR3 DNA sequence: TGTGCCAGCAGTTTGGCCTCCAGCGGGGGATTCTTTAGCACAGATACGCAGTATTTT.

The DNA for the CDR3 is TGTGCCAGCAGCTTCTGGGCGGGGAGCGAGCAGTACTTC. It codes for CASSFWAGSEQYF. The chain recombines TRBV21-1 with TRBJ2-7; whether TRBD2, the table's D call, matches the DNA was not checked. TRBV21-1 is described as a pseudogene. This CDR3 has 13 amino acids.

This clone came up once. This rearrangement joins TRBV25-1 to TRBJ1-6, with 7 bases fitting TRBD1. The germline V gene has CDR1 MGHDK and CDR2 SYGVNS. Trimming took 3 bases from V and 9 from J; bases not matched to a gene: 11. The length of the CDR3 is 16 residues. CDR3 sequence reads: CASSDSRTGRSSPLHF. Written as DNA, the CDR3 is TGTGCCAGCAGTGATTCCAGGACAGGCCGCAGTTCACCCCTCCACTTT.

The chain carries TRBV10-3 and TRBJ1-2, with TRBD1 matching 8 bases. The CDR3 is 13 residues long. V lost 6 bases and J lost 7; bases outside the gene matches: 7. Germline V gene lookup returns CDR1 ENHRY and CDR2 SYGVKD. The CDR3 sequence: CAISSRDRSGYTF. The CDR3, as DNA: TGTGCCATCAGCAGCCGGGACAGGAGTGGCTACACCTTC.

The CDR3 DNA reads as TGTGCCAGCAGTTTATCGGCGTCAGGGGACTACGAGCAGTACTTC. Translation: CASSLSASGDYEQYF. The chain combines TRBV27 with TRBJ2-7, with D possibly matching TRBD1 (6 bases). Per germline, CDR1 MNHEY and CDR2 SMNVEV (reference sequence). The CDR3 has 15 residues. V was trimmed by 0 bases and J by 3 bases, leaving 12 bases between them.

V and J are TRBV5-1 and TRBJ2-5; D may be TRBD1 (6 bases). Per the germline V gene, CDR1 is SGHRS and CDR2 is YFSETQ. The CDR3 is made up of 15 amino acids. V lost 5 bases to trimming and J lost 3 bases, with 17 bases between them. The CDR3 DNA reads as TGCGCCAGCAGTAAGCTGGGGACACTTGAAGAGACCCAGTACTTC. This sequence encodes CASSKLGTLEETQYF.

This chain connects TRBV7-9 to TRBJ2-7; possible D gene TRBD1, 5 bases. Deletions cut 6 bases from V and 0 bases from J, with 9 bases between. Germline CDR1 reads SEHNR; CDR2 reads FQNEAQ (reference sequence). The CDR3 runs 13 residues. The CDR3 reads CASRGPSSYEQYF. CDR3 nucleotide sequence: TGTGCCAGCAGGGGGCCAAGCTCCTACGAGCAGTACTTC.

The genes are TRBV19 and TRBJ1-5, with D tentatively TRBD1 (6 bases). The CDR3 covers 16 residues. Germline lookup yields CDR1 LNHDA and CDR2 SQIVND (reference sequence). V dropped 4 bases and J dropped 3 bases, with 16 bases sitting between them. As DNA, the CDR3 is TGTGCCAGTAGTAATGCCCAGGGGCAACTCAATCAGCCCCAGCATTTT. It yields the protein CASSNAQGQLNQPQHF.

The chain links TRBV4-1 to TRBJ1-5; the match to TRBD1 covers 7 bases. The CDR3 is made up of 17 amino acids. CDR1 is MGHRA, CDR2 YSYEKL, per germline. Trimming at V came to 4 bases and at J to 3 bases, leaving 12 bases not matched to a gene. CDR3 nucleotides: TGCGCCAGCAGCCCCCAGGAGGGCAGGGGGACCAATCAGCCCCAGCATTTT. This encodes CASSPQEGRGTNQPQHF.

The rearrangement links TRBV5-4 to TRBJ2-3; 10 bases agree with TRBD2. Unmatched junction bases numbered 13, after V lost 0 bases and J lost 3 bases. Germline CDR1 is SGHNT and CDR2 is YYREEE (reference sequence). The CDR3 covers 19 residues. The CDR3 protein is CASSLGASGRESLTDTQYF. The CDR3 DNA reads TGTGCCAGCAGCTTGGGTGCTAGCGGGAGAGAGAGTTTGACAGATACGCAGTATTTT.

This sequence joins TRBV19 and TRBJ2-7, with TRBD2 matching over 10 bases. The junction had 5 bases not matched to a gene; V was cut back by 1 base and J by 5 bases. CDR3 size: 15 residues. CDR1 LNHDA and CDR2 SQIVND come from the germline V gene (reference sequence). CDR3 loop: CASSIVASGSHEQYF. DNA for the CDR3: TGTGCCAGTAGTATAGTGGCTAGCGGGAGCCACGAGCAGTACTTC.

V and J are TRBV9 and TRBJ2-7, with 8 nucleotides matching TRBD1. CDR3 length: 15 residues. The V segment lost 3 bases and the J segment 5 bases; nucleotides outside the gene matches: 10. Germline CDR1 reads SGDLS; CDR2 reads YYNGEE. Here the CDR3 reads CASSALDREIHEQYF. The CDR3 nucleotides read TGTGCCAGCAGCGCATTGGACAGGGAGATCCACGAGCAGTACTTC.

V usage is TRBV19 and J usage is TRBJ2-1; D call uncertain. The CDR3 is 13 residues long. Trimming removed 6 bases at V and 4 bases at J, with 10 bases between. Per the germline V gene, CDR1 is LNHDA and CDR2 is SQIVND (reference sequence). The CDR3 is CASSYVPYNEQFF. CDR3 nucleotides: TGTGCCAGTAGCTACGTGCCGTACAATGAGCAGTTCTTC.

The gene calls are TRBV14 and TRBJ1-2; no clear D. The CDR3 contains 11 residues. The ends were cut back, 1 base at V and 8 bases at J, with 5 bases in the middle. Germline values: CDR1 SGHDN, CDR2 FVKESK. The CDR3 loop is CASSQGGGYTF. As DNA, the CDR3 is TGTGCCAGCAGCCAAGGCGGAGGCTACACCTTC.